The clone carrying this TCR beta chain was picked up a small number of times. Its antigen remains unidentified. TCRdb re-called the reads with MiXCR, one entry per CDR3 protein. The sample holds about 190,000 distinct CDR3 sequences, less than 9.5% seen once. The sample belongs to a study of T cell repertoires in cytomegalovirus infection. Study outcomes and limitations: The ex vivo response was dominated by HLA-C-restricted CMV-specific TCR beta clonotypes.

This CDR3 has 14 residues. Germline CDR1 is SEHNR and CDR2 is FQNEAQ (reference sequence). Trimming pared 5 bases from V and 4 bases from J, leaving 15 bases between. This receptor was identified in a human donor in good health (CMV status not recorded). Some clones in this sample may be carry-over from other donors' samples. The specimen sequenced was PBMCs. The chain recombines TRBV7-9 with TRBJ2-7, with no clear D. The CDR3 reads CASSRSISGYEQYF. DNA of the CDR3: TGTGCCAGCAGCCGTTCGATCTCCGGGTACGAGCAGTACTTC.